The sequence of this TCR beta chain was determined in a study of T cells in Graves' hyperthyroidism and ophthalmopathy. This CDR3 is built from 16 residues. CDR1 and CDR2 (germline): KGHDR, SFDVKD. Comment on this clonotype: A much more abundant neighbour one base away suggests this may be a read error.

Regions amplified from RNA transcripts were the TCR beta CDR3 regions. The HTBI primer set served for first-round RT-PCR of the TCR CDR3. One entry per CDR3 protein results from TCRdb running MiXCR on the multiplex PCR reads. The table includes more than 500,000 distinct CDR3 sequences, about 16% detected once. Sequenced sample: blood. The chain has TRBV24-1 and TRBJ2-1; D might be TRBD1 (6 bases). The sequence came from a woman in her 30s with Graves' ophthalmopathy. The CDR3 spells CATSDSRTVFYSEQFF. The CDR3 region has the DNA TGTGCCACCAGTGATTCCCGGACAGTTTTCTACAGTGAGCAGTTCTTC.